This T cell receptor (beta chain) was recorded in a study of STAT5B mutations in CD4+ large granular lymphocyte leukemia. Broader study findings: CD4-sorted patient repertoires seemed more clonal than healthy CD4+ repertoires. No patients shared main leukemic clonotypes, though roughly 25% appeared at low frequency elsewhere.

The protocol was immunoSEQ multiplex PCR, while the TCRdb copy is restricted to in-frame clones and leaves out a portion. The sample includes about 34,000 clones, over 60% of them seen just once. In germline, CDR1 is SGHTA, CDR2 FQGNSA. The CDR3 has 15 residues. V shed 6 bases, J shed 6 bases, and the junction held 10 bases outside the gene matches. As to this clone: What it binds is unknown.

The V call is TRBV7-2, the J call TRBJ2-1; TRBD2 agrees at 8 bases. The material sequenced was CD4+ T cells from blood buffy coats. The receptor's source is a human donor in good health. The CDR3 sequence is CASRPVGLAINEQFF. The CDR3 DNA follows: TGTGCCAGCAGACCCGTCGGACTAGCAATCAATGAGCAGTTCTTC.